Listed here are 25 T cell receptor beta chains from one sample, sequenced in a study of T cell repertoires in cytomegalovirus infection. These receptors' targets are unknown. Each CDR3 protein gets one entry after TCRdb re-called the reads with MiXCR. The table records 110,000 to 150,000 distinct CDR3 sequences, over 30% of them present only once. The material sequenced was CD8+ T cells from cultured PBMCs, taken from culture after CMV antigen stimulation. The receptors come from a human donor in good health (CMV status not recorded). Some clones in this sample may be carry-over from other donors' samples.

This clonotype was counted only a few times. This chain uses TRBV28 with TRBJ2-7; 15 bases line up with TRBD2. Germline trimming cut 3 bases from V and 7 bases from J; bases unmatched to any gene: 7. CDR1 MDHEN and CDR2 SYDVKM come from the germline V gene. This CDR3 has 16 residues. CDR3 coding DNA: TGTGCCAGCAGTTTCGGACTAGCGGGGGGGGGCATGGAGCAGTACTTC. Translation gives CASSFGLAGGGMEQYF.

This clonotype was seen a few times. The CDR3 DNA follows: TGTGCCAGCAGTTTTGCCCCCGGATACGAGCAGTACTTC. Translated, it gives CASSFAPGYEQYF. The chain has TRBV12-3 or TRBV12-4 and TRBJ2-7, with no clear D. The CDR3 has 13 residues. Trimming left V 3 bases short and J 4 bases short, with 10 bases between.

This sequence joins TRBV6-1 and TRBJ2-7; 11 bases map to TRBD1. The CDR3 is made up of 13 amino acids. The V segment lost 6 bases and the J segment 6 bases; nucleotides outside the gene matches: 4. The V gene's germline CDR1 is MNHNS and CDR2 SASEGT. The CDR3 nucleotides are TGTGCCAGCAGCGGACAGGGGGCACCCGAGCAGTACTTC. Its protein is CASSGQGAPEQYF.

J is TRBJ2-5 and V is TRBV24-1; D is uncertain. Germline values: CDR1 KGHDR, CDR2 SFDVKD. This CDR3 has 15 amino acids. Between the trimmed V and J ends, which lost 3 bases and 3 bases, there was a span of 13 bases. The CDR3 here is CATSDPSVGEETQYF. CDR3 coding DNA: TGTGCCACCAGTGATCCCTCCGTGGGCGAAGAGACCCAGTACTTC.

This clonotype was seen repeatedly, ten times or more. The V call is TRBV11-1, the J call TRBJ2-5; D unresolved. The CDR3 spans 14 residues. CDR1 and CDR2 (germline): SGHAT, FQDESV (reference sequence). Trimming took off 6 bases at V and 5 bases at J, with 16 bases between the two ends. CDR3 sequence reads: CASRSPAHGETQYF. The CDR3 DNA reads TGTGCCAGCAGGAGTCCCGCCCACGGGGAGACCCAGTACTTC.

The chain carries TRBV2 and TRBJ2-7, with D possibly matching TRBD1 (6 bases). The germline CDR1 and CDR2 sequences are SNHLY and FYNNEI. The V and J ends lost 7 bases and 0 bases respectively, with 10 bases between them. There are 13 residues in the CDR3. The chain's CDR3 is CASMGDNSYEQYF. CDR3 DNA: TGTGCCAGCATGGGGGACAACTCCTACGAGCAGTACTTC. Full variable domain (outside the CDR3, taken from reference TRBV2 and TRBJ2-7): EPEVTQTPSHQVTQMGQEVILRCVPISNHLYFYWYRQILGQKVEFLVSFYNNEISEKSEIFDDQFSVERPDGSNFTLKIRSTKLEDSAMYFCASMGDNSYEQYFGPGTRLTVT.

The V call is TRBV6-5, the J call TRBJ1-2; D gene uncertain. The CDR3 is made up of 16 amino acids. The germline V gene encodes CDR1 MNHEY and CDR2 SVGAGI. V gave up 3 bases and J gave up 2 bases, with 16 bases separating them. CDR3 in DNA: TGTGCCAGCAGTTATTCTTTAAACGCGGTCAACTATGGCTACACCTTC. Protein sequence: CASSYSLNAVNYGYTF.

The chain joins TRBV7-9 to TRBJ2-4, with D hard to call. CDR1 is SEHNR, CDR2 FQNEAQ, per germline (reference sequence). This CDR3 region has 14 residues. Trimming took off 5 bases at V and 8 bases at J, with 16 bases between the two ends. The DNA for the CDR3 is TGTGCCAGCAGCCTCACCTGGCCGGATGACATTCAGTACTTC. Translated, it gives CASSLTWPDDIQYF.

The chain combines TRBV4-1 with TRBJ2-3; 7 nucleotides line up with TRBD2. The CDR3 has 16 residues. Trimming removed 1 base from V and 6 bases from J; junction bases left unmatched: 10. In germline, CDR1 is MGHRA, CDR2 YSYEKL. CDR3 sequence: CASSQAALGRVDTQYF. The CDR3 DNA follows: TGCGCCAGCAGCCAAGCGGCCCTAGGGAGGGTGGATACGCAGTATTTT.

Ten or more counts support this clonotype. The chain couples TRBV7-8 to TRBJ2-7, with TRBD1 as a possible D gene (5 bases). The V end lost 1 base, the J end lost 4 bases, and 11 bases lay between the germline ends. CDR1 SGHVS and CDR2 FQNEAQ come from the germline V gene. CDR3 length: 14 residues. The CDR3, as DNA: TGTGCCAGCAGCTTAGGACAGTGGCATTACGAGCAGTACTTC. This sequence encodes CASSLGQWHYEQYF.

In its sample, this clonotype was seen many times. The chain employs TRBV24-1 and TRBJ1-4; no firm D call. V was cut by 1 base and J by 4 bases, with 9 bases left in between. The germline CDR1 and CDR2 sequences are KGHDR and SFDVKD. The CDR3 is 15 amino acids. The CDR3 nucleotides read TGTGCCACCAGTGATTTAGGGCAATTTAATGAAAAACTGTTTTTT. This codes for CATSDLGQFNEKLFF.

The V call is TRBV12-3 or TRBV12-4, the J call TRBJ2-7; D call uncertain. V was cut by 0 bases and J by 6 bases, with 15 bases left in between. The CDR3 totals 15 residues. CDR3 loop: CASSLALGGSVEQYF. The CDR3 nucleotides read TGTGCCAGCAGTTTAGCGCTGGGCGGATCCGTCGAGCAGTACTTC.

The J gene is TRBJ2-2, the V gene TRBV6-5; D is uncertain. V dropped 2 bases and J dropped 8 bases, with 6 bases sitting between them. This CDR3 region has 12 residues. From germline, CDR1 is MNHEY and CDR2 SVGAGI. The DNA of the CDR3 is TGTGCCAGCAGTTACCCCTCTGGGGAGCTGTTTTTT. Its protein is CASSYPSGELFF.

The V call is TRBV6-2 or TRBV6-3, the J call TRBJ1-1; D uncertain. Germline V gene sequence: CDR1 MNHEY, CDR2 SVGEGT. CDR3 length: 14 amino acids. Trimming stripped 2 bases from V and 4 bases from J, with 11 bases between. CDR3 coding DNA: TGTGCCAGCAGTTACCAAGGGTCAGGCACTGAAGCTTTCTTT. Protein product: CASSYQGSGTEAFF.

The CDR3 coding sequence is TGTGCCAGCAGCTCGACTAGGGAAGCTCCTCATACGCAGTATTTT. Protein sequence: CASSSTREAPHTQYF. J is TRBJ2-3 and V is TRBV7-6, with D possibly being TRBD2 (6 bases). Trimming removed 4 bases from V and 7 bases from J, with 18 bases in between. Germline V CDR1 and CDR2: SGHVS, FNYEAQ. This CDR3 contains 15 residues.

This clonotype occurred a few times. The chain carries TRBV25-1 and TRBJ1-1; no clear D. V lost 3 bases, J lost 2 bases, and 13 bases lay in between. The CDR3 consists of 15 residues. Germline CDR1 and CDR2: MGHDK and SYGVNS. CDR3 amino acids: CASSDWTEINTEAFF. As DNA, the CDR3 is TGTGCCAGCAGTGATTGGACCGAGATAAACACTGAAGCTTTCTTT. Full variable domain (outside the CDR3, taken from reference TRBV25-1 and TRBJ1-1): EADIYQTPRYLVIGTGKKITLECSQTMGHDKMYWYQQDPGMELHLIHYSYGVNSTEKGDLSSESTVSRIRTEHFPLTLESARPSHTSQYLCASSDWTEINTEAFFGQGTRLTVV.

The chain combines TRBV5-6 with TRBJ2-1, with a tentative D call TRBD1 (6 bases). Germline loops: CDR1 SGHDT, CDR2 YYEEEE. The CDR3 totals 13 residues. The ends were cut back, 5 bases at V and 8 bases at J, with 14 bases in the middle. The CDR3 coding sequence is TGTGCCAGCAGTATGACAGGAGGCGATGAGCAGTTCTTC. This sequence encodes CASSMTGGDEQFF. Based on the CDR3 plus reference TRBV5-6 and TRBJ2-1, the full variable domain is DAGVTQSPTHLIKTRGQQVTLRCSPKSGHDTVSWYQQALGQGPQFIFQYYEEEERQRGNFPDRFSGHQFPNYSSELNVNALLLGDSALYLCASSMTGGDEQFFGPGTRLTVL.

The rearrangement joins TRBV7-3 to TRBJ2-5, with a possible D match to TRBD1 (6 bases). Trimming took 4 bases from V and 4 from J, leaving 10 bases between them. CDR3 length: 13 residues. Germline CDR1 SGHTA, CDR2 FQGTGA. The CDR3 spells CASSWGQGETQYF. The CDR3 region has the DNA TGTGCCAGCAGCTGGGGGCAGGGAGAGACCCAGTACTTC.

This clonotype was observed a few times. The chain is built from TRBV6-5 and TRBJ2-1; a possible D gene is TRBD2 (5 bases). From germline, CDR1 is MNHEY and CDR2 SVGAGI. V gave up 1 base and J gave up 2 bases, with 18 bases separating them. The CDR3 consists of 18 residues. The CDR3 protein is CASSYYLGSPPTYNEQFF. As DNA, the CDR3 is TGTGCCAGCAGTTACTACCTAGGGAGCCCTCCTACCTACAATGAGCAGTTCTTC.

This chain joins TRBV28 and TRBJ1-4, with D possibly being TRBD1 (5 bases). The CDR3 is 14 amino acids. Trimming took off 4 bases at V and 10 bases at J, with 16 bases between the two ends. In germline, CDR1 is MDHEN, CDR2 SYDVKM. The CDR3 DNA reads as TGTGCCAGCAGTTCTCAGGGTGGCGTTGTAAAACTGTTTTTT. It codes for CASSSQGGVVKLFF.

This chain connects TRBV27 to TRBJ1-6, with TRBD1 as a possible D gene (5 bases). CDR3 length equals 14 residues. Trimming pared 3 bases from V and 5 bases from J, leaving 8 bases between. CDR1 is MNHEY, CDR2 SMNVEV, per germline (reference sequence). CDR3: CASSFWGDNSPLHF. The CDR3 bases are TGTGCCAGCAGTTTTTGGGGGGATAATTCACCCCTCCACTTT.

V usage is TRBV20-1 and J usage is TRBJ2-7, with D perhaps TRBD1 (6 bases). The germline gives CDR1 DFQATT, CDR2 SNEGSKA (reference sequence). CDR3 length: 14 residues. The V and J ends lost 2 bases and 1 base respectively, with 12 bases between them. This CDR3 reads CSARKDSDSYEQYF. The DNA for the CDR3 is TGCAGTGCTAGAAAGGACAGTGATTCCTACGAGCAGTACTTC.

V gene TRBV27 combines with J gene TRBJ2-7, with TRBD2 matching over 7 bases. The CDR3 extends over 15 amino acids. CDR1 and CDR2 (germline): MNHEY, SMNVEV (reference sequence). V shed 6 bases, J shed 3 bases, and the junction held 11 bases outside the gene matches. CDR3 sequence reads: CASRARAGDLYEQYF. The CDR3 DNA sequence: TGTGCCAGCAGGGCGCGCGCGGGGGATCTCTACGAGCAGTACTTC.

This clonotype was observed a handful of times. The rearrangement links TRBV7-3 to TRBJ1-1, with D possibly being TRBD1 (5 bases). Trimming removed 2 bases at V and 2 bases at J, with 12 bases between. This CDR3 region has 15 residues. Germline V gene sequence: CDR1 SGHTA, CDR2 FQGTGA. In DNA, the CDR3 is TGTGCCAGCAGCTTAGGGGGTCCCTATAACACTGAAGCTTTCTTT. It translates to CASSLGGPYNTEAFF.

This clonotype was seen a few times. V is TRBV12-5 and J is TRBJ2-1; 7 nucleotides line up with TRBD2. Trimming cost V 0 bases and J 0 bases; bases outside gene matches: 8. Germline assignment: CDR1 LGHNT and CDR2 FRNRAP. The CDR3 covers 18 residues. CDR3 residues: CASGLVWGGGGSYNEQFF. Written as DNA, the CDR3 is TGTGCTAGTGGTTTGGTATGGGGCGGGGGTGGCTCCTACAATGAGCAGTTCTTC.